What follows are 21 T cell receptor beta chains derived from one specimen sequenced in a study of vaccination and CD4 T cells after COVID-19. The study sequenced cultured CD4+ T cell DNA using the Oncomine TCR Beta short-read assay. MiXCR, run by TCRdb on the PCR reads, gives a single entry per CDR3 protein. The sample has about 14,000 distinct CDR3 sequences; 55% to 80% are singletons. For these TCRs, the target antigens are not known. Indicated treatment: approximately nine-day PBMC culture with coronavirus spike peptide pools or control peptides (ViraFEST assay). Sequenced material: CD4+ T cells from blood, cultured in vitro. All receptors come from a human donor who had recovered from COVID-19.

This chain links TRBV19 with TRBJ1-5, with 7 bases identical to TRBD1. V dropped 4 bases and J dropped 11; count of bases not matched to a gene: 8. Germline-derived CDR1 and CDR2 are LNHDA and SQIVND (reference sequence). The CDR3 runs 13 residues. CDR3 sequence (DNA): TGTGCCAGTAGTACAAACAGGGGAGAGGCCCAGCATTTT. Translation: CASSTNRGEAQHF.

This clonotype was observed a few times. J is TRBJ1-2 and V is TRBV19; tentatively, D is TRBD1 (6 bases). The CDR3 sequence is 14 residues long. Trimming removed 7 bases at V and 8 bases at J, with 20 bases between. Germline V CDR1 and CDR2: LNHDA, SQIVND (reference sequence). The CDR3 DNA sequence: TGTGCCAGTAAGAGGGGGGGCCAGAGTAGGGGCTACACCTTC. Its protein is CASKRGGQSRGYTF.

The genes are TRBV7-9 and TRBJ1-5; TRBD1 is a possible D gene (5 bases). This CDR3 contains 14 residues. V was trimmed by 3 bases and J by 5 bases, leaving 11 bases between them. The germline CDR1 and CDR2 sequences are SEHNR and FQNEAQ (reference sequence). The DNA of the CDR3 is TGTGCCAGCAGCTTGGGAGGGGAATATCAGCCCCAGCATTTT. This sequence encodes CASSLGGEYQPQHF. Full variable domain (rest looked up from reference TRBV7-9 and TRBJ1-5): DTGVSQNPRHKITKRGQNVTFRCDPISEHNRLYWYRQTLGQGPEFLTYFQNEAQLEKSRLLSDRFSAERPKGSFSTLEIQRTEQGDSAMYLCASSLGGEYQPQHFGDGTRLSIL.

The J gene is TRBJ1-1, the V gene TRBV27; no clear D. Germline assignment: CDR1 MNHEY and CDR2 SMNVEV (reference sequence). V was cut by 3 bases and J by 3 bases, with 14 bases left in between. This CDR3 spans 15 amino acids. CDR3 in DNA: TGTGCCAGCAGTTTGTTAGGGCAGGCCGACACTGAAGCTTTCTTT. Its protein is CASSLLGQADTEAFF.

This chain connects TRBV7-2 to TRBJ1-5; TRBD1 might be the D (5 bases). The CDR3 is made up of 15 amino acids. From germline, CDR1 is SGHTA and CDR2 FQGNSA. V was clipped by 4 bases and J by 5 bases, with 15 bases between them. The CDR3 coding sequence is TGTGCCAGCAGCTCATCCCCGGGACCCCATCAGCCCCAGCATTTT. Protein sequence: CASSSSPGPHQPQHF.

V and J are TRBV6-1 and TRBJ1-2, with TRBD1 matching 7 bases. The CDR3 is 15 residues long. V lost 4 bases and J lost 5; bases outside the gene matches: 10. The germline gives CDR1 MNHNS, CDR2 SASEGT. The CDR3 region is CASSGGTVETYGYTF. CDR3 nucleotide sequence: TGTGCCAGCAGTGGGGGGACAGTTGAAACTTATGGCTACACCTTC.

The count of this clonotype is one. The CDR3, as DNA: TGCGCCAGCACCTTTAGCGGGAGAAGCGGTCGGGAGCAGTACTTC. Protein sequence: CASTFSGRSGREQYF. The V call is TRBV5-1, the J call TRBJ2-7; 9 positions match TRBD2. Trimming removed 6 bases from V and 7 bases from J; junction bases left unmatched: 14. The CDR3 length is 15 residues. Germline CDR1 reads SGHRS; CDR2 reads YFSETQ.

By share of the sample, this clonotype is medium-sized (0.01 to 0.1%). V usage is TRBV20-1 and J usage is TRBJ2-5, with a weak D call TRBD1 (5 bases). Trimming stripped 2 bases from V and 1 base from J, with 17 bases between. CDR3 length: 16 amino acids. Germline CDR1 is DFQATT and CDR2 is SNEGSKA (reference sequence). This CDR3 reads CSARPSEDSVQETQYF. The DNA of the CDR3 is TGCAGTGCTAGACCTTCCGAAGACAGCGTCCAAGAGACCCAGTACTTC.

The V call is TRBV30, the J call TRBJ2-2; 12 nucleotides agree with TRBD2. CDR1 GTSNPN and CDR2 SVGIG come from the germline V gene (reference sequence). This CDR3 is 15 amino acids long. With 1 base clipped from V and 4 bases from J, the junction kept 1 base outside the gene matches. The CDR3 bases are TGTGCCTGGAGTGGACTAGCGGGAGTCACCGGGGAGCTGTTTTTT. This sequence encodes CAWSGLAGVTGELFF.

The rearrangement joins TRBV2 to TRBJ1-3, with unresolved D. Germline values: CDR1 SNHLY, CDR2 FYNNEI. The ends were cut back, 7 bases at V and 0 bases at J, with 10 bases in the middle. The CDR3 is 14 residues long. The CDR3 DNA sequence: TGTGCCAGCACCGTAGACGGCTCTGGAAACACCATATATTTT. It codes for CASTVDGSGNTIYF.

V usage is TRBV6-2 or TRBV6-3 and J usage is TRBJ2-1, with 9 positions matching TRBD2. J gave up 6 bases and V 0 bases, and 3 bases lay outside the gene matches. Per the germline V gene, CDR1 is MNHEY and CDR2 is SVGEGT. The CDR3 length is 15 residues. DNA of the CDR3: TGTGCCAGCAGTTACTCGGGACTAGCAACCAATGAGCAGTTCTTC. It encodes CASSYSGLATNEQFF.

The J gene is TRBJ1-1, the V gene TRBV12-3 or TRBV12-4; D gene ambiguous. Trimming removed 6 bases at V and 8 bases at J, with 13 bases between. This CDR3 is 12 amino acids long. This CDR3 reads CASSHGRREAFF. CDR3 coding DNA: TGTGCCAGCAGCCACGGACGCCGGGAAGCTTTCTTT.

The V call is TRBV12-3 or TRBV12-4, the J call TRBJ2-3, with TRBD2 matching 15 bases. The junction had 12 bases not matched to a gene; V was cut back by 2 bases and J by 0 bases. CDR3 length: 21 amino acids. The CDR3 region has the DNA TGTGCCAGCAGTTTATTCCCGACCGGGACTAGCGGGGGGATGAGCACAGATACGCAGTATTTT. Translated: CASSLFPTGTSGGMSTDTQYF.

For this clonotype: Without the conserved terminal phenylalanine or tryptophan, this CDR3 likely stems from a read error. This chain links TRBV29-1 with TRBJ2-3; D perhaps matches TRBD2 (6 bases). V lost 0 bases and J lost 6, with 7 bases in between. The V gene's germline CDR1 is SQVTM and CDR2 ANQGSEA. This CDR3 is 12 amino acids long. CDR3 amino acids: CSVEDRGDTQYY. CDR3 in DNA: TGCAGCGTTGAAGATCGGGGGGATACGCAGTATTAT.

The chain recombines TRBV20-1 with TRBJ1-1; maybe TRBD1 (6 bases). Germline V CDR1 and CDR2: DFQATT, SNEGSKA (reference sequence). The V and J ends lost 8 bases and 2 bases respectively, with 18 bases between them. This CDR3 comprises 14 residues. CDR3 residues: CSSLLGGINTEAFF. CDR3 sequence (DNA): TGCAGTTCTCTTCTAGGGGGGATAAACACTGAAGCTTTCTTT.

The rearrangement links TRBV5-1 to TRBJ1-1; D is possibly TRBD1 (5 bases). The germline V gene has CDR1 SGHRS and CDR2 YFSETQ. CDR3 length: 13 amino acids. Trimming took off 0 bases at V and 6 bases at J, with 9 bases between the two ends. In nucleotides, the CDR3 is TGCGCCAGCAGCTTGGCCGGGGGGGCTGAAGCTTTCTTT. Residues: CASSLAGGAEAFF.

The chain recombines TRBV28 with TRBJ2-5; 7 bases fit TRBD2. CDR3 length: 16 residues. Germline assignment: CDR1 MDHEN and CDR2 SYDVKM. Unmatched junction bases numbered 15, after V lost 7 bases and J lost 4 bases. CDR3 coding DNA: TGTGCCAGCACTCACGGGGGAGGGTCGGGGTTAGAGACCCAGTACTTC. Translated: CASTHGGGSGLETQYF.

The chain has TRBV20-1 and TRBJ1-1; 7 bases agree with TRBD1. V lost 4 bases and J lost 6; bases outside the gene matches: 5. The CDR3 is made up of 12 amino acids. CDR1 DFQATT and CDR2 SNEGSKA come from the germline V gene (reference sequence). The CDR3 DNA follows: TGCAGTGCTACTCGACAGGGCGCTGAAGCTTTCTTT. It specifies CSATRQGAEAFF.

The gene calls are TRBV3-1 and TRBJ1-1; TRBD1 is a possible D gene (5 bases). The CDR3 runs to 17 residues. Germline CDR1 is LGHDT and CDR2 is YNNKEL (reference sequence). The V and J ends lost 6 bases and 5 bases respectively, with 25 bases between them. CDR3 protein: CASSHTRTRRVLTEAFF. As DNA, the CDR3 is TGTGCCAGCAGTCACACTAGGACACGCCGTGTTTTAACTGAAGCTTTCTTT.

The CDR3 bases are TGTGCCAGCAGTTCGCCCGGGACAGGGGGCAATCAGCCCCAGCATTTT. Protein product: CASSSPGTGGNQPQHF. The chain is built from TRBV28 and TRBJ1-5, with 10 bases aligning to TRBD1. V shed 4 bases, J shed 2 bases, and the junction held 5 bases outside the gene matches. The germline CDR1 and CDR2 sequences are MDHEN and SYDVKM. The CDR3 spans 16 residues.

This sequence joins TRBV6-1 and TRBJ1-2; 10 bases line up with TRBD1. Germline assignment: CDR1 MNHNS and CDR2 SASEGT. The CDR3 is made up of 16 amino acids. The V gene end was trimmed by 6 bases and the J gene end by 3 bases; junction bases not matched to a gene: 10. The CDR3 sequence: CASSRQGAPSHYGYTF. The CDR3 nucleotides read TGTGCCAGCAGCAGACAGGGGGCCCCATCCCACTATGGCTACACCTTC.